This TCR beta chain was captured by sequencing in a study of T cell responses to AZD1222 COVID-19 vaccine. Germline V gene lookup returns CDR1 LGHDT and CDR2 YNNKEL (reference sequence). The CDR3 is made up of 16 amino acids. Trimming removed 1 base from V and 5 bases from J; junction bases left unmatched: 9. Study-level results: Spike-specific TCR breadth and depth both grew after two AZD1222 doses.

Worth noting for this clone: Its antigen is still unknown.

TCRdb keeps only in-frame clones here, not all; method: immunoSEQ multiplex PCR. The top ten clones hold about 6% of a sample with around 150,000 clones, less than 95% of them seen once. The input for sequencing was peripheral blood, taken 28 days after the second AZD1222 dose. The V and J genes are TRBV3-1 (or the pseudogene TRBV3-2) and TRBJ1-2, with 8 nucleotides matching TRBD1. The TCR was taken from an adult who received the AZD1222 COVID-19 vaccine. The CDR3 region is CASSQVNWGQEYGYTF. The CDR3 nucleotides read TGTGCCAGCAGCCAAGTAAATTGGGGACAGGAGTATGGCTACACCTTC.